The clone carrying this T cell receptor beta chain was observed a handful of times. The antigen is undetermined. The data are from a study of cytomegalovirus exposure and HLA in healthy donors. Study-wide findings and caveats: Researchers left out some V segments, among them TRBV6-2 and TRBV6-3, as indistinguishable.

The PCR employed 60 Vbeta primers together with 13 Jbeta primers. TCRdb's table, derived via immunoSEQ multiplex PCR, lists solely in-frame clones and lacks some. Altogether approximately 220,000 clones are present, around four fifths being singletons, with the ten largest covering under 0.85%. Trimming took off 3 bases at V and 3 bases at J, with 15 bases between the two ends. The V gene's germline CDR1 is MNHEY and CDR2 SVGAGI. The CDR3 totals 15 residues. This chain connects TRBV6-5 to TRBJ2-7; the D gene is possibly TRBD2 (6 bases). The receptor's source is a boy between 2 and 15 years old in good health and CMV-seronegative. Sequencing was performed on PBMCs. The CDR3 DNA reads TGTGCCAGCAGTTATGGGGAGGCGCCGGTCTACGAGCAGTACTTC. Amino acid sequence: CASSYGEAPVYEQYF.